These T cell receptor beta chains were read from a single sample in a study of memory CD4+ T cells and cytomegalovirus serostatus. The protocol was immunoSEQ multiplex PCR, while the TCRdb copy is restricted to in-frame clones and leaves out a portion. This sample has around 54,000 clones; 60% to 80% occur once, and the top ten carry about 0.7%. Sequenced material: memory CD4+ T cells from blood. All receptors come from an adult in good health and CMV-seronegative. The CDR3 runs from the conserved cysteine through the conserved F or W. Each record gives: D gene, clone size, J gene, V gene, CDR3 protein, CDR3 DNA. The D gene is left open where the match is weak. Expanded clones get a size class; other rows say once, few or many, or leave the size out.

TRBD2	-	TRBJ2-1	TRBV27	CASWTSGSLKFF	TGTGCCAGCTGGACTAGCGGGAGCCTAAAGTTCTTC
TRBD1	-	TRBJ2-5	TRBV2	CASISTGTETQYF	TGTGCCAGCATTTCGACAGGGACAGAGACCCAGTACTTC
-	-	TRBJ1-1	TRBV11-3	CASSKRAGEAFF	TGTGCCAGCAGCAAAAGGGCGGGTGAAGCTTTCTTT
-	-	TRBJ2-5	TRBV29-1	CSVGGGIDATQYF	TGCAGCGTCGGAGGAGGGATTGATGCGACCCAGTACTTC
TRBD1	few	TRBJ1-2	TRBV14	CASSTGGGGGYTF	TGTGCCAGCAGCACAGGGGGAGGTGGTGGCTACACCTTC
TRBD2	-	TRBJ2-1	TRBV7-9	CASSFGSGHNEQFF	TGTGCCAGCAGCTTTGGTAGCGGGCACAATGAGCAGTTCTTC
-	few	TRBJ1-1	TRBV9	CASSVALRQLMNTEAFF	TGTGCCAGCAGCGTAGCTCTGCGACAGCTGATGAACACTGAAGCTTTCTTT
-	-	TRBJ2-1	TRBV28	CASYGQSSYNEQFF	TGTGCCAGTTACGGACAGAGCTCCTACAATGAGCAGTTCTTC
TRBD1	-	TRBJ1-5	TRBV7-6	CASSLGTGAFNQEPQHF	TGTGCCAGCAGCTTAGGGACAGGGGCCTTCAATCAAGAGCCCCAGCATTTT
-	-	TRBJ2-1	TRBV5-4	CASSRGIQQTKANEQFF	TGTGCCAGCAGCCGTGGGATACAGCAGACGAAGGCCAATGAGCAGTTCTTC
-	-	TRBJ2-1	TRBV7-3	CASSPVRGPYNEQFF	TGTGCCAGCAGCCCCGTCCGAGGGCCCTACAATGAGCAGTTCTTC
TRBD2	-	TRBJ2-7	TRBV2	CASSGSGRGVEQYF	TGTGCCAGCAGTGGTAGCGGGAGAGGGGTCGAGCAGTACTTC
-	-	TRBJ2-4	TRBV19	CASSPPGRKNIQYF	TGTGCCAGTAGTCCACCCGGACGCAAAAACATTCAGTACTTC
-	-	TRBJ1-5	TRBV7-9	CASRRPVFQPQHF	TGTGCCAGCAGGAGACCAGTTTTCCAGCCCCAGCATTTT
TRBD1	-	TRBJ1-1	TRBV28	CASSLPPGTAAPHAEAFF	TGTGCCAGCAGTCTCCCCCCCGGGACAGCGGCCCCACACGCTGAAGCTTTCTTT
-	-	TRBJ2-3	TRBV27	CASRDYRSTDTQYF	TGTGCCAGCAGAGACTATAGGAGCACAGATACGCAGTATTTT
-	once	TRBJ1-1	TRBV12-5	CASGEAAPRNTEAFF	TGTGCTAGTGGGGAAGCTGCGCCCCGTAACACTGAAGCTTTCTTT
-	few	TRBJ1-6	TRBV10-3	CAISDRAGWTSPLHF	TGTGCCATCAGTGATAGGGCAGGGTGGACTTCACCCCTCCACTTT
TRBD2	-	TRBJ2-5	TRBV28	CASSPRGLAGYETQYF	TGTGCCAGCAGTCCTCGAGGTCTAGCGGGATATGAGACCCAGTACTTC
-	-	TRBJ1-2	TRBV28	CASRLFQGYGYTF	TGTGCCAGCAGGCTATTTCAGGGCTATGGCTACACCTTC
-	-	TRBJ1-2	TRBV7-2	CASSLAGYGYTF	TGTGCCAGCAGCTTAGCAGGGTATGGCTACACCTTC
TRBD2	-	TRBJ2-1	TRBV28	CASNLPTSGGRFHEQFF	TGTGCCAGCAACTTACCGACTAGCGGGGGCAGGTTCCATGAGCAGTTCTTC
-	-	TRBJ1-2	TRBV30	CAWSLVGGNYGYTF	TGTGCCTGGAGTTTAGTAGGGGGAAACTATGGCTACACCTTC
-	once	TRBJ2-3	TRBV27	CASRQLGDTQYF	TGTGCCAGCCGTCAACTAGGGGATACGCAGTATTTT
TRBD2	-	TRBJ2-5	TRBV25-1	CASSEAGGPRQETQYF	TGTGCCAGCAGTGAGGCGGGAGGGCCGAGGCAAGAGACCCAGTACTTC
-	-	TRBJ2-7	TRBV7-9	CASSRRDGPYEQYF	TGTGCCAGCAGCCGGCGGGACGGGCCCTACGAGCAGTACTTC
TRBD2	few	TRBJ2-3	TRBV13	CASSIRTSGRGVDTQYF	TGTGCCAGCAGCATTAGGACTAGCGGGAGAGGAGTAGATACGCAGTATTTT
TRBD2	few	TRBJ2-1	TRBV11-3	CASSFGTSGKNEQFF	TGTGCCAGCAGCTTTGGGACTAGCGGGAAGAATGAGCAGTTCTTC
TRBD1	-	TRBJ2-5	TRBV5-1	CASSSGQGTETQYF	TGCGCCAGCAGCTCGGGACAGGGAACAGAGACCCAGTACTTC
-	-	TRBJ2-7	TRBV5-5	CASSPAGPYYEQYF	TGTGCCAGCAGCCCGGCCGGGCCTTACTACGAGCAGTACTTC
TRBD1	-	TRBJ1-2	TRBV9	CASSPSPTGQLTNYGYTF	TGTGCCAGCAGCCCTAGTCCGACGGGACAGTTGACTAACTATGGCTACACCTTC
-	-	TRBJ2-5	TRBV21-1	CASSRRTGDQETQYF	TGTGCCAGCAGCAGACGGACAGGGGACCAAGAGACCCAGTACTTC
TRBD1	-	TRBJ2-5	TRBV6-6	CASSKGQGWTQYF	TGTGCCAGCAGCAAAGGACAGGGTTGGACCCAGTACTTC
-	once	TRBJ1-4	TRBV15	CATSRVIQANEKLFF	TGTGCCACCAGCAGAGTCATCCAGGCTAATGAAAAACTGTTTTTT
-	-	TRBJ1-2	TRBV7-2	CASSRLGPYNYGYTF	TGTGCCAGCAGCCGACTGGGGCCCTATAACTATGGCTACACCTTC
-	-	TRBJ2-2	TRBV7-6	CASSLGVSGELFF	TGTGCCAGCAGCTTAGGAGTCTCTGGGGAGCTGTTTTTT
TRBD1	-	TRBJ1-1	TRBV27	CASSFLRTGLLRYTEAFF	TGTGCCAGCAGTTTTTTGCGGACAGGCCTACTGAGGTACACTGAAGCTTTCTTT
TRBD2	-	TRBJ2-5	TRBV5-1	CASSPGTSGETQYF	TGCGCCAGCAGCCCCGGGACTAGTGGAGAGACCCAGTACTTC
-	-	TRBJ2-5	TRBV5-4	CASSLGVRDHETQYF	TGTGCCAGCAGCTTGGGGGTGCGGGACCACGAGACCCAGTACTTC
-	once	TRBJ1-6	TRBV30	CAWNGNAASPLHF	TGTGCCTGGAACGGAAACGCAGCCTCACCCCTCCACTTT